One and the same sample provided the 20 T cell receptor beta chains below, sequenced in a study of a mutant IDH1 vaccine in newly diagnosed glioma. No antigen is known for these receptors. The repertoire was sequenced with immunoSEQ multiplex PCR; TCRdb's copy has only in-frame clones and lacks some. The repertoire holds 55,000 or so clones, over 70% seen once, with more than 5.5% in the top ten. Time point defined: week 23, last vaccination. Every single dose of the vaccine, 300 ug of mutant IDH1 20-mer peptide, came with topical imiquimod. Sequencing was performed on PBMCs, taken from a glioma patient whose treatment included an IDH1 peptide vaccine. Receptors originate from a man aged 40-49 years with glioma.

The gene calls are TRBV27 and TRBJ1-6; D is possibly TRBD1 (6 bases). CDR1 and CDR2 (germline): MNHEY, SMNVEV (reference sequence). V was trimmed by 8 bases and J by 13 bases, leaving 18 bases between them. The CDR3 sequence is 13 residues long. The CDR3 DNA sequence: TGTGCCAGCCGCCTCCGGGACACTTTTCCCCTCCACTTT. It is translated as CASRLRDTFPLHF.

V gene TRBV6-1 combines with J gene TRBJ1-2, with D possibly matching TRBD1 (6 bases). Germline CDR1 and CDR2: MNHNS and SASEGT. CDR3 length equals 15 residues. Trimming pared 4 bases from V and 7 bases from J, leaving 19 bases between. CDR3 in amino acids: CASSAKQTGIRGYTF. The CDR3 DNA reads as TGTGCCAGCAGTGCAAAGCAAACAGGGATCCGTGGCTACACCTTC.

This clone turned up a few times. V and J are TRBV5-1 and TRBJ1-1; TRBD1 might be the D (5 bases). Trimming left V 6 bases short and J 0 bases short, with 9 bases between. Germline CDR1 and CDR2: SGHRS and YFSETQ. The length of the CDR3 is 13 residues. The CDR3 sequence: CASNGGVNTEAFF. DNA for the CDR3: TGCGCCAGCAACGGAGGGGTGAACACTGAAGCTTTCTTT.

This CDR3 reads CASSDLSAGNTIYF. CDR3 nucleotides: TGTGCCAGCAGTGATCTATCAGCTGGAAACACCATATATTTT. This chain uses TRBV2 with TRBJ1-3; D is unclear. There are 14 residues in the CDR3. V lost 3 bases to trimming and J lost 2 bases, with 8 bases between them. In germline, CDR1 is SNHLY, CDR2 FYNNEI.

The V call is TRBV6-1, the J call TRBJ1-6, with 9 bases lining up with TRBD1. This CDR3 has 16 residues. With 2 bases clipped from V and 7 bases from J, the junction kept 6 bases outside the gene matches. Germline CDR1 MNHNS, CDR2 SASEGT. This CDR3 reads CASSERTGARNSPLHF. In DNA form, the CDR3 reads TGTGCCAGCAGTGAACGGACAGGGGCGAGGAATTCACCCCTCCACTTT.

The chain recombines TRBV5-4 with TRBJ1-1; D perhaps matches TRBD1 (5 bases). CDR1 SGHNT and CDR2 YYREEE come from the germline V gene (reference sequence). V gave up 2 bases and J gave up 4 bases, with 12 bases separating them. This CDR3 contains 14 residues. CDR3 coding DNA: TGTGCCAGCAGCTTCTGGGGGGTCGGCACTGAAGCTTTCTTT. Its translation: CASSFWGVGTEAFF.

This clone was recorded many times. CDR3 coding DNA: TGTGCCAGCAGCCCCGGGACAGGGGGCCATGCCGAGCAGTACTTC. It encodes CASSPGTGGHAEQYF. The chain is built from TRBV7-7 and TRBJ2-7; 12 nucleotides agree with TRBD1. Germline loops: CDR1 SSHAT, CDR2 FNYEAQ (reference sequence). With V trimmed by 5 bases and J by 6 bases, 8 bases remained unmatched. The CDR3 extends over 15 amino acids.

J is TRBJ1-1 and V is TRBV19, with TRBD1 identical over 7 bases. The CDR3 spans 16 residues. Germline trimming cut 5 bases from V and 0 bases from J; bases unmatched to any gene: 9. Germline values: CDR1 LNHDA, CDR2 SQIVND (reference sequence). CDR3 loop: CASSLGGQNLNTEAFF. As DNA, the CDR3 is TGTGCCAGTAGTTTGGGGGGACAGAATTTGAACACTGAAGCTTTCTTT.

V is TRBV6-1 and J is TRBJ1-2; no reliable D call. This CDR3 is 13 amino acids long. Germline V gene data show CDR1 as MNHNS and CDR2 as SASEGT. The V end was cut by 3 bases, the J end by 1 base, with 6 bases between. The CDR3: CASSDAGNYGYTF. The CDR3 bases are TGTGCCAGCAGTGACGCTGGTAACTATGGCTACACCTTC.

J is TRBJ2-4 and V is TRBV30, with unresolved D. This CDR3 region has 18 residues. Trimming stripped 0 bases from V and 3 bases from J, with 21 bases between. Germline values: CDR1 GTSNPN, CDR2 SVGIG (reference sequence). The CDR3 sequence: CAWSVLAPLGAGKNIQYF. The CDR3 DNA reads as TGTGCCTGGAGTGTACTGGCGCCCCTAGGTGCCGGCAAAAACATTCAGTACTTC.

V gene TRBV18 combines with J gene TRBJ2-7; D might be TRBD2 (6 bases). V dropped 2 bases and J dropped 6 bases, with 8 bases sitting between them. The CDR3 is 12 residues long. Germline lookup yields CDR1 KGHSH and CDR2 LQKENI. DNA for the CDR3: TGTGCCAGCTCACCAGGGAGGAGCGAGCAGTACTTC. This translates into CASSPGRSEQYF.

This clone appeared a few times. V gene TRBV2 combines with J gene TRBJ1-4; D is uncertain. The CDR3 has 11 amino acids. Trimming stripped 2 bases from V and 7 bases from J, with 2 bases between. Germline CDR1 reads SNHLY; CDR2 reads FYNNEI. CDR3 protein: CASSEIEKLFF. DNA for the CDR3: TGTGCCAGCAGTGAAATTGAAAAACTGTTTTTT.

This chain uses TRBV30 with TRBJ1-3; D gene unclear. The CDR3 is 12 residues long. V was cut by 2 bases and J by 3 bases, with 5 bases left in between. Per germline, CDR1 GTSNPN and CDR2 SVGIG (reference sequence). CDR3 loop: CAWSPGGNTIYF. Here the CDR3 DNA reads TGTGCCTGGAGTCCCGGTGGAAACACCATATATTTT.

The chain carries TRBV7-2 and TRBJ2-7; no clear D gene. With 6 bases removed from V and 4 bases from J, the gap between germline ends came to 22 bases. The V gene's germline CDR1 is SGHTA and CDR2 FQGNSA. CDR3 length equals 16 residues. CDR3 region: CASSRFAVPLGYEQYF. CDR3 coding DNA: TGTGCCAGCAGTCGATTTGCCGTTCCCTTGGGGTACGAGCAGTACTTC.

The CDR3 sequence: CASSFVWGNEQFF. The CDR3 bases are TGTGCCAGCAGTTTTGTTTGGGGCAATGAGCAGTTCTTC. This chain connects TRBV27 to TRBJ2-1; no clear D gene. V shed 3 bases and J shed 6 bases, with 9 bases lying between them. Germline CDR1 reads MNHEY; CDR2 reads SMNVEV (reference sequence). The CDR3 loop spans 13 amino acids.

The genes are TRBV28 and TRBJ2-7, with a tentative D call TRBD1 (5 bases). Germline CDR1 MDHEN, CDR2 SYDVKM. There are 13 residues in the CDR3. The V gene lost 2 bases and the J gene lost 3 bases, with 8 bases spanning the gap. CDR3 sequence (DNA): TGTGCCAGCAGTTTACAGGGAATCTACGAGCAGTACTTC. Amino acids: CASSLQGIYEQYF. Using reference TRBV28 and TRBJ2-7 for the parts outside the CDR3, the full variable domain is DVKVTQSSRYLVKRTGEKVFLECVQDMDHENMFWYRQDPGLGLRLIYFSYDVKMKEKGDIPEGYSVSREKKERFSLILESASTNQTSMYLCASSLQGIYEQYFGPGTRLTVT.

V is TRBV27 and J is TRBJ2-3; D is possibly TRBD1 (7 bases). The CDR3 extends over 18 amino acids. V gave up 3 bases and J gave up 6 bases, with 25 bases separating them. CDR1 is MNHEY, CDR2 SMNVEV, per germline (reference sequence). The CDR3 coding sequence is TGTGCCAGCAGTTTGAGGATGTGGGGGGCAGGGGGTGGGGATACGCAGTATTTT. Amino acids: CASSLRMWGAGGGDTQYF.

The J gene is TRBJ1-1, the V gene TRBV29-1, with D unresolved. Looked up from germline, CDR1 is SQVTM and CDR2 is ANQGSEA. V dropped 7 bases and J dropped 1 base, with 16 bases sitting between them. The CDR3 consists of 14 residues. The CDR3 DNA reads as TGCAGCGCCGCTTTTCGAGGGAGGAACACTGAAGCTTTCTTT. As protein: CSAAFRGRNTEAFF.

The rearrangement links TRBV7-9 to TRBJ1-6; 9 nucleotides align to TRBD1. CDR1 and CDR2 from the germline V gene are SEHNR and FQNEAQ (reference sequence). The CDR3 is 17 amino acids. Trimming at V came to 7 bases and at J to 9 bases, leaving 16 bases not matched to a gene. DNA of the CDR3: TGTGCCAGCACGCCCCTCCGGTGGGGACAGGGTTTTTCACCCCTCCACTTT. As protein: CASTPLRWGQGFSPLHF.

The rearrangement joins TRBV5-1 to TRBJ2-1; D gene uncertain. V shed 0 bases and J shed 9 bases, with 13 bases lying between them. CDR1 and CDR2 from the germline V gene are SGHRS and YFSETQ. CDR3 length: 14 residues. CDR3 amino acids: CASSLASGVGEQFF. CDR3 nucleotide sequence: TGCGCCAGCAGCTTGGCCTCTGGTGTTGGTGAGCAGTTCTTC.